This T cell receptor (beta chain) is from a study of blood T cell repertoires in COVID-19. Measured with immunoSEQ multiplex PCR; TCRdb has only the in-frame clones, and not every one. The table lists some 160,000 clones, approximately 86% of them singletons. Germline loops: CDR1 LNHDA, CDR2 SQIVND (reference sequence). The CDR3 length is 15 residues. The V gene end was trimmed by 3 bases and the J gene end by 5 bases; junction bases not matched to a gene: 8. This chain connects TRBV19 to TRBJ2-5; 8 bases are shared with TRBD1. What was sequenced was peripheral blood. The receptor comes from a woman of 80 years or more with COVID-19, enrolled during active disease. The CDR3 sequence is CASSIRTGLRETQYF. CDR3 coding DNA: TGTGCCAGTAGTATCAGGACAGGGTTAAGGGAGACCCAGTACTTC.